This TCR beta chain is from a study of tumor-infiltrating lymphocytes in primary liver carcinoma. Overall study: Treatment of the patients' primary liver carcinoma consisted of surgical resection. General study points: It was in tumors, not blood, that the top-250-clone fraction was significantly higher (p = 0.039).

The CDR3 is 11 amino acids. Trimming cost V 8 bases and J 6 bases, with 11 bases left between them. A word on this clonotype: Its antigen is not known. This sequence may be a read error, since a much larger clone differs from it by one base.

Germline DNA was also extracted, and blood RNA was taken from unsorted whole blood. Patients were treatment-naive with chronic HBV infection. What was collected before surgery was around 4 milliliters of peripheral blood. The input was around 500 ng total RNA; TCR beta cDNA was made from it with a constant-region primer. Modified slightly, ARM-PCR produced TCR beta libraries over three nested multiplex PCR rounds. Rounds one and two of PCR, each of roughly 10 cycles, were primed with TRBV1-TRBV30 forward primers and a C-beta reverse primer. TCRdb independently ran MiXCR on the multiplex PCR reads; one entry per CDR3 protein. Among 320,000 or so distinct CDR3 sequences listed, 60% to 80% were seen once.

This receptor was obtained from a man in his forties with primary liver carcinoma and hepatitis B virus infection. The V call is TRBV12-3 or TRBV12-4, the J call TRBJ2-7; D ambiguous. Sequencing was performed on peripheral blood. CDR3 sequence reads: CASGIASEQYF. CDR3 DNA: TGTGCCAGCGGTATAGCTAGCGAGCAGTACTTC.